This T cell receptor (beta chain) appears in the sequencing data of a study of shared T cell receptors in the human thymus. V was trimmed by 5 bases and J by 3 bases, leaving 13 bases between them. The CDR3 loop spans 15 amino acids. Germline values: CDR1 SEHNR, CDR2 FQNEAQ (reference sequence). Sequencing used immunoSEQ multiplex PCR; TCRdb keeps in-frame clones, though not all of them. The sample has 550,000 to 800,000 clones, 75% to 90% seen once. A further study also used this sample, focusing on human thymus T cells. That source reports: Thymic and blood repertoires showed apparently biased V and J gene usage.

The sequence derives from a girl under three years old with a congenital heart defect. The rearrangement uses TRBV7-9 and TRBJ1-4; no clear D gene. Sequenced input: thymocytes. The CDR3 bases are TGTGCCAGCAGCCCCCCGGGTCTTCCTAATGAAAAACTGTTTTTT. This gives the protein CASSPPGLPNEKLFF. Full variable domain (outside the CDR3, taken from reference TRBV7-9 and TRBJ1-4): DTGVSQNPRHKITKRGQNVTFRCDPISEHNRLYWYRQTLGQGPEFLTYFQNEAQLEKSRLLSDRFSAERPKGSFSTLEIQRTEQGDSAMYLCASSPPGLPNEKLFFGSGTQLSVL.